Below are 25 T cell receptor beta chains sequenced from a single sample in a study of T-cell reconstitution after alpha-beta-depleted transplantation in children. TCRbeta library preparation incorporated unique molecular identifiers. One entry per CDR3 protein results from TCRdb running MiXCR on the PCR reads. The sample records about 230,000 distinct CDR3 sequences, 9.7% being singletons. The sample here was PBMCs from the stem cell graft donor, taken from the stem cell graft. Receptors were obtained from a human donor who donated a stem cell graft to a child with SCID.

This clonotype was detected ten times or more. V is TRBV10-1 and J is TRBJ1-1; D gene ambiguous. Germline V CDR1 and CDR2: WNHNN, SYGVQD (reference sequence). The CDR3 spans 14 residues. V was cut by 3 bases and J by 4 bases, with 12 bases left in between. Here the CDR3 DNA reads TGCGCCAGCAGTGACGACCCAAGGGCCACTGAAGCTTTCTTT. It specifies CASSDDPRATEAFF.

This clonotype was seen at least ten times. The rearrangement links TRBV7-2 to TRBJ1-1; D perhaps matches TRBD1 (6 bases). The V gene's germline CDR1 is SGHTA and CDR2 FQGNSA. The CDR3 extends over 15 amino acids. V was cut by 6 bases and J by 1 base, with 15 bases left in between. The DNA for the CDR3 is TGTGCCAGCAGAACTACAGGGAGCGGGAACACTGAAGCTTTCTTT. The encoded protein is CASRTTGSGNTEAFF.

The chain couples TRBV4-3 to TRBJ2-4; the D gene is possibly TRBD1 (6 bases). Germline CDR1 and CDR2: LGHNA and YSLEER. This CDR3 contains 14 residues. V was shortened by 1 base and J by 3 bases, with 7 bases between the two germline ends. This CDR3 reads CASSQGQDKNIQYF. The CDR3 DNA reads as TGCGCCAGCAGCCAAGGACAGGACAAAAACATTCAGTACTTC.

Many counts were recorded for this clonotype. This chain connects TRBV5-1 to TRBJ2-7; D not certain. CDR1 is SGHRS, CDR2 YFSETQ, per germline. The V end lost 2 bases, the J end lost 5 bases, and 17 bases lay between the germline ends. The CDR3 is 15 amino acids. As DNA, the CDR3 is TGCGCCAGCAGCTTTTCTACCCCCGAGCAGAACGAGCAGTACTTC. Translated: CASSFSTPEQNEQYF.

This clonotype was seen repeatedly, ten times or more. This chain joins TRBV7-8 and TRBJ2-7, with TRBD2 matching over 10 bases. CDR3 size: 15 residues. The V gene end was trimmed by 5 bases and the J gene end by 2 bases; junction bases not matched to a gene: 6. Germline loops: CDR1 SGHVS, CDR2 FQNEAQ. The chain's CDR3 is CASSPERGGPYEQYF. Written as DNA, the CDR3 is TGTGCCAGCAGCCCAGAGCGGGGGGGCCCCTACGAGCAGTACTTC. The entire variable domain, with the rest obtained from reference TRBV7-8 and TRBJ2-7, is as follows: GAGVSQSPRYKVAKRGQDVALRCDPISGHVSLFWYQQALGQGPEFLTYFQNEAQLDKSGLPSDRFFAERPEGSVSTLKIQRTQQEDSAVYLCASSPERGGPYEQYFGPGTRLTVT.

This rearrangement joins TRBV12-3 or TRBV12-4 to TRBJ1-5, with D tentatively TRBD1 (5 bases). The V end lost 3 bases, the J end lost 3 bases, and 12 bases lay between the germline ends. The CDR3 consists of 15 residues. CDR3 DNA sequence: TGTGCCAGCAGTTTGTACAGGAATAACAATCAGCCCCAGCATTTT. This encodes CASSLYRNNNQPQHF.

The rearrangement uses TRBV25-1 and TRBJ1-3; 7 bases fit TRBD1. The CDR3 extends over 16 amino acids. Germline CDR1 MGHDK, CDR2 SYGVNS. J was trimmed by 0 bases and V by 5 bases; bases with no gene match: 7. Written as DNA, the CDR3 is TGTGCCAGCAGTAACAGGGGACGATTCTCTGGAAACACCATATATTTT. The encoded protein is CASSNRGRFSGNTIYF.

This clonotype was found many times. V and J are TRBV11-2 and TRBJ2-3; 9 bases agree with TRBD2. The V gene end was trimmed by 2 bases and the J gene end by 5 bases; junction bases not matched to a gene: 14. CDR3 length: 18 amino acids. Looked up from germline, CDR1 is SGHAT and CDR2 is FQNNGV. The CDR3 DNA sequence: TGTGCCAGCAGCTTAAGTGGGGGTCAGCGGGGGGTCGAAGATACGCAGTATTTT. It yields the protein CASSLSGGQRGVEDTQYF.

This clonotype occurred many times. J is TRBJ2-5 and V is TRBV7-9; 9 bases match TRBD1. J was trimmed by 5 bases and V by 5 bases; bases with no gene match: 6. The CDR3 spans 14 residues. In germline, CDR1 is SEHNR, CDR2 FQNEAQ (reference sequence). Here the CDR3 reads CASSPGQGTETQYF. The CDR3 nucleotides are TGTGCCAGCAGCCCCGGACAGGGGACGGAGACCCAGTACTTC.

DNA of the CDR3: TGTGCCACCAGTGATTCGGCAGGACACAGTGACTCCTACGAGCAGTACTTC. Translated: CATSDSAGHSDSYEQYF. The gene calls are TRBV24-1 and TRBJ2-7, with D perhaps TRBD1 (5 bases). The germline V gene encodes CDR1 KGHDR and CDR2 SFDVKD. V was trimmed by 2 bases and J by 0 bases, leaving 16 bases between them. The CDR3 spans 17 residues.

This clonotype was picked up many times. V gene TRBV6-1 combines with J gene TRBJ2-7; 7 positions match TRBD1. The junction had 9 bases not matched to a gene; V was cut back by 6 bases and J by 4 bases. The CDR3 runs 14 residues. CDR1 and CDR2 (germline): MNHNS, SASEGT. CDR3 in amino acids: CASRDDRARYEQYF. CDR3 in DNA: TGTGCCAGCAGGGACGACAGGGCGAGATACGAGCAGTACTTC.

The sample holds many counts of this clonotype. V and J are TRBV5-1 and TRBJ2-1; 7 bases are shared with TRBD1. The CDR3 has 16 residues. Trimming removed 6 bases from V and 5 bases from J; junction bases left unmatched: 14. The germline CDR1 and CDR2 sequences are SGHRS and YFSETQ. The CDR3 region has the DNA TGCGCCAGCAAGGGGTCGACGGGACAGCACAACAATGAGCAGTTCTTC. Translation: CASKGSTGQHNNEQFF.

Ten or more counts support this clonotype. This sequence joins TRBV2 and TRBJ1-2; 8 bases match TRBD1. CDR3 length: 15 residues. V lost 3 bases to trimming and J lost 5 bases; unmatched junction nucleotides: 8. Germline values: CDR1 SNHLY, CDR2 FYNNEI. In DNA, the CDR3 is TGTGCCAGCAGTGATCCGGACAGGGCAGGGTATGGCTACACCTTC. This gives the protein CASSDPDRAGYGYTF.

With respect to this clonotype: One end of the junction fails to match germline, which may point to a read error. This chain joins TRBV28 and TRBJ1-2; no clear D. The CDR3 contains 15 residues. Germline V gene data show CDR1 as MDHEN and CDR2 as SYDVKM. CDR3 nucleotides: TGTGCCAGCACCCGAAACAGCAAAGCTAACTATGGCTACCCCTTC. Encoded protein: CASTRNSKANYGYPF.

The table lists this clonotype with many counts. The chain employs TRBV5-1 and TRBJ1-5; D is undetermined. In germline, CDR1 is SGHRS, CDR2 YFSETQ. The CDR3 runs 14 residues. With 4 bases removed from V and 1 base from J, the gap between germline ends came to 9 bases. The DNA for the CDR3 is TGCGCCAGCAGCGTGGGAGGGAGCAATCAGCCCCAGCATTTT. This sequence encodes CASSVGGSNQPQHF.

At least ten counts were recorded for this clonotype. This chain links TRBV20-1 with TRBJ1-1, with unresolved D. The germline V gene has CDR1 DFQATT and CDR2 SNEGSKA (reference sequence). V was trimmed by 0 bases and J by 11 bases, leaving 10 bases between them. The length of the CDR3 is 11 residues. The CDR3: CSAREGSAAFF. The CDR3 nucleotides are TGCAGTGCTAGAGAGGGTAGTGCGGCTTTCTTT.

The table lists this clonotype with many counts. The chain combines TRBV5-1 with TRBJ2-5, with 9 bases aligning to TRBD2. Unmatched junction bases numbered 11, after V lost 4 bases and J lost 4 bases. The CDR3 has 16 amino acids. The germline V gene encodes CDR1 SGHRS and CDR2 YFSETQ. In nucleotides, the CDR3 is TGCGCCAGCAGCAACCCGACTAGCGGCGTGGGAGAGACCCAGTACTTC. It encodes CASSNPTSGVGETQYF. The whole variable domain, remainder taken from reference TRBV5-1 and TRBJ2-5, is KAGVTQTPRYLIKTRGQQVTLSCSPISGHRSVSWYQQTPGQGLQFLFEYFSETQRNKGNFPGRFSGRQFSNSRSEMNVSTLELGDSALYLCASSNPTSGVGETQYFGPGTRLLVL.

This clonotype was seen many times. V gene TRBV5-6 combines with J gene TRBJ2-1; 16 nucleotides agree with TRBD2. Germline CDR1 and CDR2: SGHDT and YYEEEE. V was clipped by 3 bases and J by 4 bases; unmatched bases: 4. The CDR3 has 17 residues. The CDR3 spells CASSWGLAGGPYNEQFF. The CDR3 nucleotides are TGTGCCAGCAGCTGGGGACTAGCGGGGGGGCCGTACAATGAGCAGTTCTTC.

This clonotype showed up many times. V is TRBV18 and J is TRBJ2-5; D unresolved. Germline CDR1 and CDR2: KGHSH and LQKENI. The CDR3 totals 14 residues. Trimming cost V 2 bases and J 1 base, with 8 bases left between them. The CDR3 sequence is CASSPTVPQETQYF. In nucleotides, the CDR3 is TGTGCCAGCTCACCAACGGTACCCCAAGAGACCCAGTACTTC.

This clonotype has a count of ten or more. The chain recombines TRBV4-1 with TRBJ2-1; 9 nucleotides line up with TRBD1. This CDR3 spans 14 amino acids. Germline trimming cut 4 bases from V and 6 bases from J; bases unmatched to any gene: 4. CDR1 and CDR2 from the germline V gene are MGHRA and YSYEKL. Here the CDR3 reads CASSRDRAVNEQFF. The CDR3 nucleotides read TGCGCCAGCAGCCGGGACAGGGCGGTCAATGAGCAGTTCTTC.

This clonotype has a handful of counts. V is TRBV11-3 and J is TRBJ2-1; TRBD2 aligns across 10 bases. There are 15 residues in the CDR3. Germline V gene data show CDR1 as SGHNT and CDR2 as YENEEA. Unmatched junction bases numbered 7, after V lost 4 bases and J lost 7 bases. CDR3 amino acids: CASSSRGAGGNEQFF. CDR3 DNA sequence: TGTGCCAGCAGCTCTCGGGGAGCGGGGGGGAATGAGCAGTTCTTC.

There are many counts of this clonotype. This chain connects TRBV25-1 to TRBJ2-3; D unclear. Trimming shortened V by 10 bases and J by 8 bases, and 22 bases separated the two germline ends. Germline V gene lookup returns CDR1 MGHDK and CDR2 SYGVNS. The CDR3 spans 14 residues. CDR3 sequence reads: CATSPTESTGTQYF. The CDR3, as DNA: TGTGCCACCTCCCCCACCGAGAGTACGGGTACGCAGTATTTT.

Ten or more counts support this clonotype. The CDR3 DNA reads as TGTGCCAGCAGCCTATCGGGGACAGTAGAGCAGTTCTTC. This encodes CASSLSGTVEQFF. The rearrangement uses TRBV6-1 and TRBJ2-1; 7 bases are a match to TRBD1. This CDR3 is built from 13 residues. Germline CDR1 reads MNHNS; CDR2 reads SASEGT. Trimming at V came to 6 bases and at J to 10 bases, leaving 9 bases not matched to a gene.

This clonotype was found a few times. The chain is built from TRBV5-1 and TRBJ1-1; no clear D gene. The germline V gene has CDR1 SGHRS and CDR2 YFSETQ. This CDR3 is built from 13 residues. Trimming removed 0 bases from V and 7 bases from J, with 10 bases in between. CDR3 in amino acids: CASSLAGRVEAFF. In nucleotides, the CDR3 is TGCGCCAGCAGCTTGGCGGGGAGGGTTGAAGCTTTCTTT.

The chain carries TRBV7-2 and TRBJ2-7; D is possibly TRBD1 (7 bases). The CDR3 is made up of 16 amino acids. The germline CDR1 and CDR2 sequences are SGHTA and FQGNSA. V lost 3 bases and J lost 5, with 20 bases in between. DNA for the CDR3: TGTGCCAGCAGCTTTCGTCCAGGAGGGGGCATGGACGAGCAGTACTTC. The encoded protein is CASSFRPGGGMDEQYF.